This TCR beta chain was retrieved from a study of preoperative IRX-2 immunotherapy in early breast cancer. CDR1 MNHGY and CDR2 SAAAGT come from the germline V gene. CDR3 length equals 13 residues. V lost 10 bases and J lost 3; bases outside the gene matches: 8. Repertoires were generated with immunoSEQ multiplex PCR, while TCRdb's copy carries only in-frame clones and drops some. The sample lists under 1,500 clones, over 70% seen once, with 7% to 8% in the top ten. Treatment reported: preoperative locoregional IRX-2 cytokine immunotherapy. Patients received preoperative, locoregional IRX-2 cytokine immunotherapy in a phase Ib study.

This receptor was taken from a human donor with breast cancer. The sample consisted of tumor tissue, taken after IRX-2 immunotherapy. V gene TRBV6-8 combines with J gene TRBJ2-5; 7 nucleotides line up with TRBD2. This CDR3 reads CAISLGGEETQYF. CDR3 DNA: TGTGCCATCTCACTTGGGGGGGAAGAGACCCAGTACTTC.